One sample yielded the 9 T cell receptor beta chains listed below, sequenced in a study of blood T cell repertoires in COVID-19. Here immunoSEQ multiplex PCR was the method, and the copy in TCRdb shows in-frame clones only, minus some. The table shows 180,000 or so clones, with approximately 85% occurring only once. Sequencing was carried out using peripheral blood. The receptors shown here come from a woman older than 75 with acute or convalescent COVID-19.

CDR3 amino acids: CASSSRGSGRAAYNEQFF. The CDR3 DNA follows: TGTGCCAGCAGCTCCCGGGGTAGCGGGAGGGCCGCGTACAATGAGCAGTTCTTC. The chain uses TRBV11-3 and TRBJ2-1, with 11 bases that match TRBD2. The CDR3 runs to 18 residues. Germline V gene sequence: CDR1 SGHNT, CDR2 YENEEA. V shed 4 bases, J shed 4 bases, and the junction held 12 bases outside the gene matches.

The chain couples TRBV7-2 to TRBJ2-4; D is perhaps TRBD2 (5 bases). The CDR3 has 14 residues. CDR1 is SGHTA and CDR2 is FQGNSA in the germline V gene. Trimming shortened V by 4 bases and J by 0 bases, and 7 bases separated the two germline ends. CDR3 residues: CASSYGIAKNIQYF. The CDR3, as DNA: TGTGCCAGCAGCTACGGGATAGCCAAAAACATTCAGTACTTC.

CDR3 loop: CASSARQENYGYTF. The CDR3 coding sequence is TGTGCCAGCAGCGCCCGACAGGAAAACTATGGCTACACCTTC. The gene calls are TRBV9 and TRBJ1-2; perhaps TRBD1 as D (6 bases). The CDR3 length is 14 residues. The V end lost 3 bases, the J end lost 2 bases, and 11 bases lay between the germline ends. The germline gives CDR1 SGDLS, CDR2 YYNGEE.

The rearrangement joins TRBV30 to TRBJ1-3; D call uncertain. Trimming shortened V by 3 bases and J by 0 bases, and 6 bases separated the two germline ends. The germline V gene has CDR1 GTSNPN and CDR2 SVGIG (reference sequence). This CDR3 is built from 13 residues. The CDR3 DNA follows: TGTGCCTGGAGCCCGAGCTCTGGAAACACCATATATTTT. This codes for CAWSPSSGNTIYF. Using reference TRBV30 and TRBJ1-3 for the parts outside the CDR3, the full variable domain is SQTIHQWPATLVQPVGSPLSLECTVEGTSNPNLYWYRQAAGRGLQLLFYSVGIGQISSEVPQNLSASRPQDRQFILSSKKLLLSDSGFYLCAWSPSSGNTIYFGEGSWLTVV.

The chain links TRBV5-1 to TRBJ1-2; 7 nucleotides align to TRBD1. V was clipped by 3 bases and J by 0 bases; unmatched bases: 5. Germline CDR1 reads SGHRS; CDR2 reads YFSETQ. This CDR3 has 15 residues. The chain's CDR3 is CASSSQGPANYGYTF. The CDR3 DNA reads as TGCGCCAGCAGCTCACAGGGGCCAGCTAACTATGGCTACACCTTC.

The chain carries TRBV7-2 and TRBJ1-1; no firm D call. The CDR3 has 13 residues. V gave up 5 bases and J gave up 1 base, with 8 bases separating them. Germline V gives CDR1 SGHTA, CDR2 FQGNSA. This CDR3 is CASSETENTEAFF. In nucleotides, the CDR3 is TGTGCCAGCAGCGAGACTGAGAACACTGAAGCTTTCTTT.

The rearrangement uses TRBV6-5 and TRBJ1-6; TRBD1 matches at 7 bases. The ends lost 4 bases at V and 7 bases at J; junction bases unmatched: 7. CDR3 length: 15 residues. Germline-derived CDR1 and CDR2 are MNHEY and SVGAGI. The CDR3 bases are TGTGCCAGCAGTTGGGACAGTCGAAGGAATTCACCCCTCCACTTT. Translated: CASSWDSRRNSPLHF.

Of note for this clone: Other DNA sequences from this sample encode an identical CDR3 as well. This chain connects TRBV9 to TRBJ1-2; D call uncertain. Between the trimmed V and J ends, which lost 2 bases and 1 base, there was a span of 6 bases. The CDR3 has 13 residues. Germline loops: CDR1 SGDLS, CDR2 YYNGEE. The CDR3 loop is CASSVDINYGYTF. The DNA of the CDR3 is TGTGCCAGCAGCGTTGACATTAACTATGGCTACACCTTC.

This clone has only one observation. This CDR3 reads CASSQYSGGVEDTQYF. DNA of the CDR3: TGTGCCAGCAGCCAATACTCGGGAGGGGTAGAAGATACGCAGTATTTT. V gene TRBV3-1 (or the pseudogene TRBV3-2) combines with J gene TRBJ2-3, with 8 positions matching TRBD2. This CDR3 has 16 amino acids. The J segment lost 5 bases and the V segment lost 2 bases, leaving 9 bases of the junction unmatched. Germline-derived CDR1 and CDR2 are LGHDT and YNNKEL (reference sequence).